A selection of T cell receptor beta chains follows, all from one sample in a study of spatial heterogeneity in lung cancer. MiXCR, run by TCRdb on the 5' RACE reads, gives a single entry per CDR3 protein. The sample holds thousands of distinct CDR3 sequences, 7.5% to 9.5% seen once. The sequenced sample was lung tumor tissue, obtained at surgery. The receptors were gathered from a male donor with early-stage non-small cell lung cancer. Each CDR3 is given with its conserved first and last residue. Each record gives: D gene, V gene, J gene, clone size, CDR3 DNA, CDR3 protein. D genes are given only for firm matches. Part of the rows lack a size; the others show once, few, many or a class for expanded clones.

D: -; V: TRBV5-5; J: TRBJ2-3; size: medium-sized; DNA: TGTGCCAGCTCTTGGGGCGGGGACACAGATACGCAGTATTTT; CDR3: CASSWGGDTDTQYF
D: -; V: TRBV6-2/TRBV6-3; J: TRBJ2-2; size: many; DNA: TGTGCCAGCAGTTCCACGAACACCGGGGAGCTGTTTTTT; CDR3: CASSSTNTGELFF
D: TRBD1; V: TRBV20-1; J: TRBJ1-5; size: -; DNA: TGCAGTGCTAAAGACAGGGACAATCAGCCCCAGCATTTT; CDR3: CSAKDRDNQPQHF
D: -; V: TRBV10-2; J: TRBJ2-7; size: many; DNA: TGCGCCAGCGCACCCCCAGGGATACACGAGCAGTACTTC; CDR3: CASAPPGIHEQYF
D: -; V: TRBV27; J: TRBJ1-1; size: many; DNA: TGTGCCAGCAGAGCCACCGGACCGTACACTGAAGCTTTCTTT; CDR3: CASRATGPYTEAFF
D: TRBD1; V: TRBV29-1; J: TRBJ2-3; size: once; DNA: TGCAGCGTTGGGGACAGCTACACAGATACGCAGTATTTT; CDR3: CSVGDSYTDTQYF
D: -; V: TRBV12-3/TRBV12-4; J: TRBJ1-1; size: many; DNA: TGTGCCAGCAGTAGCCGACAGGATACTTCAATGAACACTGAAGCTTTCTTT; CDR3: CASSSRQDTSMNTEAFF
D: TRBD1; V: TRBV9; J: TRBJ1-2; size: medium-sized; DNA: TGTGCCAGCAGCGTGGCTGACAGGGGCACATATGGCTACACCTTC; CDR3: CASSVADRGTYGYTF
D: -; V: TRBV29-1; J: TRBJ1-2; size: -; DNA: TGCAGCGTCTACCCGGACAGTTCCTATGGCTACACCTTC; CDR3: CSVYPDSSYGYTF
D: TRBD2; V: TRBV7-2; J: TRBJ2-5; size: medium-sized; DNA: TGTGCCAGCAGCTTAGAAGGCGGGAGGGCCCGCGAGACCCAGTACTTC; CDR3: CASSLEGGRARETQYF
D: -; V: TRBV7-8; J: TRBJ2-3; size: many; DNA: TGTGCCAGCAGCTTAGTTAACAGGGAGACGCAGTATTTT; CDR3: CASSLVNRETQYF
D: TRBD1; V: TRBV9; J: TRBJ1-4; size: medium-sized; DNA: TGTGCCAGCAGCGAACGGACAGGGAATGAAAAACTGTTTTTT; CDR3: CASSERTGNEKLFF
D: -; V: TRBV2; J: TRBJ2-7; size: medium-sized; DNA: TGTGCCAGCAGGAAGGGATGGTACCCCTACGAGCAGTACTTC; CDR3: CASRKGWYPYEQYF
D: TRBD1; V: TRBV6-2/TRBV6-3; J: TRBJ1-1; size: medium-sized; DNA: TGTGCCAGCAGTCGACAGGGGGATCCTGAAGCTTTCTTT; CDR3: CASSRQGDPEAFF